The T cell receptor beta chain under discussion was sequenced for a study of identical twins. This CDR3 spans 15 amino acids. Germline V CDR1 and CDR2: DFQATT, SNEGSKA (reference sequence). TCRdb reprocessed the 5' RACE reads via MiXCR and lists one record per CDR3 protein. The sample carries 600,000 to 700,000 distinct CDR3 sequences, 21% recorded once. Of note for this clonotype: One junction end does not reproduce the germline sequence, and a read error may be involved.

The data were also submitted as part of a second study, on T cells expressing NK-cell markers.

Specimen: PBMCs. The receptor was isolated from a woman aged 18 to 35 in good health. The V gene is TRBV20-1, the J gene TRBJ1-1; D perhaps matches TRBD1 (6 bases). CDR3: CSALDVGQGNSEAFF. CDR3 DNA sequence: TGCAGTGCTCTAGACGTGGGGCAGGGGAACTCTGAAGCTTTCTTT.